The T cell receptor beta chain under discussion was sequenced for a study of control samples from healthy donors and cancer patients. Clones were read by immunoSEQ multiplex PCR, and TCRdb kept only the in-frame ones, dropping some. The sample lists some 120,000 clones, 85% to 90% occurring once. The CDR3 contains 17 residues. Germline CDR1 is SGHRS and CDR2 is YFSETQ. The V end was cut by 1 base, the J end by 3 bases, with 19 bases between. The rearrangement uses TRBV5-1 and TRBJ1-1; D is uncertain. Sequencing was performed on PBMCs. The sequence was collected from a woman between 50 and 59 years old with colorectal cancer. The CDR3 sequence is CASSLYPPTGVDTEAFF. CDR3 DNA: TGCGCCAGCAGCTTGTATCCACCCACGGGAGTAGACACTGAAGCTTTCTTT. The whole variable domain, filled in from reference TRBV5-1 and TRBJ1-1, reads KAGVTQTPRYLIKTRGQQVTLSCSPISGHRSVSWYQQTPGQGLQFLFEYFSETQRNKGNFPGRFSGRQFSNSRSEMNVSTLELGDSALYLCASSLYPPTGVDTEAFFGQGTRLTVV.